This passage covers 23 T cell receptor beta chains from one sample sequenced in a study of patients and donors after allogeneic stem cell transplantation. TCRdb called the RT-PCR reads again in MiXCR, with one record for every CDR3 protein. The table lists around 240,000 distinct CDR3 sequences, 13% to 15% of them singletons, with more than 9% in the top ten. The sequenced sample consisted of blood, either unsorted or a sorted T cell fraction (not recorded which). Receptor source: a human donor who was either an allogeneic HSCT recipient or a stem cell or donor lymphocyte infusion donor (not recorded which). It is not recorded whose cells these are; they may come from a transplant donor.

This clonotype appeared a few times. The chain links TRBV7-8 to TRBJ1-6, with 7 bases fitting TRBD1. The V and J ends lost 4 bases and 5 bases, in that order; junction bases with no gene match: 2. Germline CDR1 SGHVS, CDR2 FQNEAQ. The CDR3 has 14 residues. Here the CDR3 DNA reads TGTGCCAGCAGCTCGGACAGGAATAATTCACCCCTCCACTTT. This translates into CASSSDRNNSPLHF. Full variable domain (rest looked up from reference TRBV7-8 and TRBJ1-6): GAGVSQSPRYKVAKRGQDVALRCDPISGHVSLFWYQQALGQGPEFLTYFQNEAQLDKSGLPSDRFFAERPEGSVSTLKIQRTQQEDSAVYLCASSSDRNNSPLHFGNGTRLTVT.

Of note for this clonotype: One base away lies a much larger clone, so this may be a sequencing read error. J is TRBJ2-3 and V is TRBV5-6; the D is unclear. The CDR3 sequence is 15 residues long. The germline V and J ends were trimmed by 0 bases and 0 bases, with 8 bases remaining between them. Germline CDR1 SGHDT, CDR2 YYEEEE. The CDR3 DNA reads TGTGCCAGCAGCTTGGCCTGGGAAAGCACAGATACGCAGTATTTT. This translates into CASSLAWESTDTQYF.

This clonotype was observed many times. The chain joins TRBV20-1 to TRBJ2-5; perhaps TRBD1 as D (6 bases). Trimming removed 0 bases at V and 4 bases at J, with 15 bases between. This CDR3 region has 15 residues. Germline values: CDR1 DFQATT, CDR2 SNEGSKA (reference sequence). CDR3 coding DNA: TGCAGTGCTAGAGATGGCCAGGGGCTAAGAGAGACCCAGTACTTC. This encodes CSARDGQGLRETQYF.

V gene TRBV12-3 or TRBV12-4 combines with J gene TRBJ1-5; TRBD1 aligns across 7 bases. The CDR3 extends over 14 amino acids. With 6 bases clipped from V and 6 bases from J, the junction kept 8 bases outside the gene matches. CDR3 DNA sequence: TGTGCCAGCAGAGCGAGACAGGGCGGTCAGCCCCAGCATTTT. Translating gives CASRARQGGQPQHF.

This chain connects TRBV7-2 to TRBJ2-3; TRBD2 matches at 7 bases. With V trimmed by 1 base and J by 8 bases, 15 bases remained unmatched. Germline V gene sequence: CDR1 SGHTA, CDR2 FQGNSA. The CDR3 consists of 17 residues. The CDR3 DNA reads as TGTGCCAGCAGCTTAGGGCCGGGAGGTGGGGGGGAGGGTACGCAGTATTTT. Translation gives CASSLGPGGGGEGTQYF. The full variable domain, in which reference TRBV7-2 and TRBJ2-3 provide the parts outside the CDR3, is GAGVSQSPSNKVTEKGKDVELRCDPISGHTALYWYRQSLGQGLEFLIYFQGNSAPDKSGLPSDRFSAERTGGSVSTLTIQRTQQEDSAVYLCASSLGPGGGGEGTQYFGPGTRLTVL.

This clonotype was counted between two and nine times. V is TRBV5-6 and J is TRBJ1-1; tentative D call: TRBD1 (5 bases). The CDR3 sequence is 14 residues long. Looked up from germline, CDR1 is SGHDT and CDR2 is YYEEEE. Trimming left V 1 base short and J 5 bases short, with 12 bases between. The CDR3 sequence is CASSLSSWGTEAFF. In DNA, the CDR3 is TGTGCCAGCAGCTTGTCCAGCTGGGGGACTGAAGCTTTCTTT. The full variable domain, completed using reference TRBV5-6 and TRBJ1-1, is DAGVTQSPTHLIKTRGQQVTLRCSPKSGHDTVSWYQQALGQGPQFIFQYYEEEERQRGNFPDRFSGHQFPNYSSELNVNALLLGDSALYLCASSLSSWGTEAFFGQGTRLTVV.

This clonotype is labeled medium-sized. The chain combines TRBV20-1 with TRBJ1-1; D unresolved. CDR3 size: 13 residues. Germline loops: CDR1 DFQATT, CDR2 SNEGSKA (reference sequence). V lost 7 bases to trimming and J lost 5 bases, with 17 bases between them. CDR3 amino acids: CSVSGGSWTEAFF. DNA of the CDR3: TGCAGTGTTTCTGGAGGGTCTTGGACTGAAGCTTTCTTT.

This clonotype was observed a handful of times. V gene TRBV24-1 combines with J gene TRBJ2-5, with D maybe TRBD2 (5 bases). V dropped 9 bases and J dropped 0 bases, with 10 bases sitting between them. The CDR3 has 13 amino acids. Germline V gene lookup returns CDR1 KGHDR and CDR2 SFDVKD. The CDR3 region is CATRAVNQETQYF. The DNA for the CDR3 is TGTGCCACCCGAGCGGTTAACCAAGAGACCCAGTACTTC.

As regards this clonotype: A much more abundant neighbour one base away suggests this may be a read error. The CDR3, as DNA: TGTGCCAGCACCGCCCGGCGTGGTCACCCCCAGCATTTT. Encoded protein: CASTARRGHPQHF. This chain uses TRBV6-1 with TRBJ1-5, with D uncertain. CDR1 is MNHNS, CDR2 SASEGT, per germline. This CDR3 has 13 residues. V lost 7 bases and J 10 bases, leaving 17 bases between the germline ends.

In its sample, this clonotype was seen a few times. This chain links TRBV4-1 with TRBJ2-2, with 12 bases aligning to TRBD2. CDR3 size: 16 residues. Trimming at V came to 0 bases and at J to 7 bases, leaving 3 bases not matched to a gene. Germline V gene sequence: CDR1 MGHRA, CDR2 YSYEKL. As DNA, the CDR3 is TGCGCCAGCAGCCAAGAACTAGCGGGAGGCCTCGGGGAGCTGTTTTTT. Translated, it gives CASSQELAGGLGELFF.

The chain recombines TRBV7-2 with TRBJ1-5; unclear D gene. Germline V CDR1 and CDR2: SGHTA, FQGNSA. This CDR3 contains 15 residues. V was clipped by 5 bases and J by 0 bases, with 11 bases between them. In DNA, the CDR3 is TGTGCCAGCAGCCCTCAAGGGTATAGCAATCAGCCCCAGCATTTT. This translates into CASSPQGYSNQPQHF.

This clonotype was found many times. The rearrangement links TRBV3-1 to TRBJ1-2; 10 nucleotides line up with TRBD1. The CDR3 runs to 16 residues. V lost 3 bases, J lost 2 bases, and 6 bases stayed unmatched. CDR1 LGHDT and CDR2 YNNKEL come from the germline V gene (reference sequence). The CDR3 protein is CASSQRPGQGNYGYTF. In DNA form, the CDR3 reads TGTGCCAGCAGCCAGCGGCCGGGACAGGGGAACTATGGCTACACCTTC.

This clonotype was seen a few times. This chain links TRBV5-1 with TRBJ2-5; TRBD2 matches at 16 bases. This CDR3 region has 18 residues. V gave up 3 bases and J gave up 3 bases; unmatched junction bases: 8. CDR1 and CDR2 (germline): SGHRS, YFSETQ. DNA of the CDR3: TGCGCCAGCAGCTCTCATGGGACTAGCGGGGGGGGCAAAGAGACCCAGTACTTC. Translating gives CASSSHGTSGGGKETQYF.

This clonotype was counted between two and nine times. The chain uses TRBV7-6 and TRBJ2-3; 7 bases are a match to TRBD2. The trim removed 0 bases at V and 4 bases at J, leaving 7 bases unmatched. The CDR3 is made up of 16 amino acids. From germline, CDR1 is SGHVS and CDR2 FNYEAQ. The CDR3 region is CASSLAGGSGADTQYF. CDR3 DNA: TGTGCCAGCAGCTTAGCAGGCGGGAGTGGCGCAGATACGCAGTATTTT.

J is TRBJ1-6 and V is TRBV5-1; 7 bases fit TRBD1. V lost 4 bases, J lost 8 bases, and 6 bases stayed unmatched. This CDR3 region has 14 residues. Germline loops: CDR1 SGHRS, CDR2 YFSETQ. The CDR3, as DNA: TGCGCCAGCAGCGGCGACAGGGTAGATTCACCCCTCCACTTT. Translation gives CASSGDRVDSPLHF.

The chain carries TRBV5-1 and TRBJ1-1; D ambiguous. Germline V CDR1 and CDR2: SGHRS, YFSETQ. V was shortened by 4 bases and J by 0 bases, with 13 bases between the two germline ends. There are 15 residues in the CDR3. The CDR3 region has the DNA TGCGCCAGCAGCCCGAGGGAGGGTCTGAACACTGAAGCTTTCTTT. It codes for CASSPREGLNTEAFF.

This clonotype was recorded many times. V is TRBV20-1 and J is TRBJ2-7, with D tentatively TRBD1 (5 bases). Per germline, CDR1 DFQATT and CDR2 SNEGSKA (reference sequence). CDR3 length equals 11 residues. Deletions cut 5 bases from V and 3 bases from J, with 8 bases between. DNA for the CDR3: TGCAGTGCTTTAAGGGGCTACGAGCAGTACTTC. Encoded protein: CSALRGYEQYF.

This clonotype was seen at least ten times. The chain has TRBV19 and TRBJ1-2; TRBD1 aligns across 10 bases. The CDR3 consists of 14 residues. Germline CDR1 is LNHDA and CDR2 is SQIVND (reference sequence). J gave up 2 bases and V 9 bases, and 6 bases lay outside the gene matches. As DNA, the CDR3 is TGTGCCAGCAGCTCGGGACAGGGGAACTATGGCTACACCTTC. This translates into CASSSGQGNYGYTF.

V is TRBV20-1 and J is TRBJ2-6; 7 bases are a match to TRBD2. J gave up 1 base and V 6 bases, and 9 bases lay outside the gene matches. Germline V gene data show CDR1 as DFQATT and CDR2 as SNEGSKA (reference sequence). This CDR3 has 16 amino acids. CDR3 in DNA: TGCAGTGCAACCATAACGCGGGGGTCTGGGGCCAACGTCCTGACTTTC. It is translated as CSATITRGSGANVLTF.

V is TRBV9 and J is TRBJ2-7; D gene unclear. The germline V gene has CDR1 SGDLS and CDR2 YYNGEE. The CDR3 sequence is 13 residues long. Trimming left V 1 base short and J 5 bases short, with 10 bases between. The CDR3 reads CASSVRFGDEQYF. Written as DNA, the CDR3 is TGTGCCAGCAGCGTAAGATTTGGCGACGAGCAGTACTTC.

This clonotype was seen more than once but under ten times. The chain links TRBV7-3 to TRBJ2-1; TRBD2 matches at 8 bases. Germline V lookup: CDR1 SGHTA, CDR2 FQGTGA. V was pared by 2 bases and J by 4 bases, with 4 bases of the junction left unmatched. The CDR3 has 15 amino acids. The CDR3 region has the DNA TGTGCCAGCAGCTTAGTCGCTAGCGGGTACAATGAGCAGTTCTTC. It codes for CASSLVASGYNEQFF.

This sequence joins TRBV19 and TRBJ2-3; D call uncertain. This CDR3 contains 13 residues. Germline CDR1 is LNHDA and CDR2 is SQIVND (reference sequence). V lost 2 bases to trimming and J lost 6 bases, with 9 bases between them. The DNA for the CDR3 is TGTGCCAGTAGTATAAGATCGAGGGATACGCAGTATTTT. Residues: CASSIRSRDTQYF.

In this sample, this clonotype turned up a few times. The rearrangement joins TRBV5-1 to TRBJ2-3; TRBD1 aligns across 12 bases. V was pared by 7 bases and J by 0 bases, with 18 bases of the junction left unmatched. The CDR3 runs 20 residues. Germline V gene lookup returns CDR1 SGHRS and CDR2 YFSETQ. The CDR3 nucleotides read TGCGCCAGCGGAATACGAACACCGGGACAGGGGGCCTCTAGCACAGATACGCAGTATTTT. Translating gives CASGIRTPGQGASSTDTQYF.